A single sample is the source of the 24 T cell receptor beta chains below, sequenced in a study of control samples from healthy donors and cancer patients. Here immunoSEQ multiplex PCR was the method, and the copy in TCRdb shows in-frame clones only, minus some. Here the sample spans 400,000 to 450,000 clones, about 93% being singletons. The sample taken for sequencing was PBMCs. These receptors were obtained from a man aged 40-49 years with head and neck cancer.

This chain connects TRBV6-1 to TRBJ1-5; a possible D gene is TRBD1 (5 bases). Per germline, CDR1 MNHNS and CDR2 SASEGT. Trimming cost V 5 bases and J 0 bases, with 14 bases left between them. This CDR3 region has 16 residues. CDR3: CASSQGTYHSNQPQHF. CDR3 DNA: TGTGCCAGCAGTCAAGGGACCTATCATAGCAATCAGCCCCAGCATTTT.

The CDR3 protein is CASRRQGQETQYF. DNA for the CDR3: TGTGCCAGCAGGAGACAGGGCCAAGAGACCCAGTACTTC. This chain joins TRBV14 and TRBJ2-5; 7 positions match TRBD1. The CDR3 is 13 amino acids. Germline CDR1 is SGHDN and CDR2 is FVKESK. Losses at the gene ends were 6 bases for V and 1 base for J; bases not matched to a gene: 2.

The V call is TRBV5-1, the J call TRBJ2-2, with 12 nucleotides matching TRBD2. Germline-derived CDR1 and CDR2 are SGHRS and YFSETQ. The ends lost 4 bases at V and 2 bases at J; junction bases unmatched: 3. The CDR3 spans 16 residues. The DNA for the CDR3 is TGCGCCAGCAGCAAGACTAGCGGGGGCAACACCGGGGAGCTGTTTTTT. Translated: CASSKTSGGNTGELFF.

This clone was seen more than once but under ten times. In DNA form, the CDR3 reads TGTGCCAGCAGACCTGGGACAACTAATGAAAAACTGTTTTTT. Translating gives CASRPGTTNEKLFF. This chain links TRBV27 with TRBJ1-4, with no clear D. Germline V gene data show CDR1 as MNHEY and CDR2 as SMNVEV (reference sequence). Trimming removed 6 bases at V and 0 bases at J, with 8 bases between. The CDR3 extends over 14 amino acids.

A few counts support this clone. This chain joins TRBV9 and TRBJ1-5; D possibly corresponds to TRBD1 (6 bases). The CDR3 covers 14 residues. From germline, CDR1 is SGDLS and CDR2 YYNGEE. The V gene lost 4 bases and the J gene lost 9 bases, with 17 bases spanning the gap. The CDR3 here is CASSSTQGNWPQHF. CDR3 in DNA: TGTGCCAGCAGCTCAACCCAGGGGAACTGGCCCCAGCATTTT.

The V call is TRBV19, the J call TRBJ2-5; D ambiguous. Per germline, CDR1 LNHDA and CDR2 SQIVND (reference sequence). The CDR3 extends over 14 amino acids. The V and J ends lost 6 bases and 0 bases respectively, with 11 bases between them. The CDR3: CASSRRTDQETQYF. In DNA form, the CDR3 reads TGTGCCAGTAGCCGCCGGACGGACCAAGAGACCCAGTACTTC.

V gene TRBV29-1 combines with J gene TRBJ2-3, with D possibly being TRBD2 (6 bases). V gave up 8 bases and J gave up 0 bases, with 15 bases separating them. CDR3 length equals 14 residues. Germline V lookup: CDR1 SQVTM, CDR2 ANQGSEA. CDR3 residues: CSSNSGPSTDTQYF. The CDR3 bases are TGCAGCTCAAATAGCGGACCAAGCACAGATACGCAGTATTTT.

V usage is TRBV6-5 and J usage is TRBJ1-3; D is unclear. V was clipped by 3 bases and J by 4 bases, with 10 bases between them. The CDR3 length is 14 residues. Germline lookup yields CDR1 MNHEY and CDR2 SVGAGI. The CDR3 bases are TGTGCCAGCAGTTATAGGGAGTCAGGAAACACCATATATTTT. This encodes CASSYRESGNTIYF.

This chain links TRBV5-1 with TRBJ2-7, with no clear D. Between the trimmed V and J ends, which lost 0 bases and 5 bases, there was a span of 9 bases. The length of the CDR3 is 13 residues. CDR1 is SGHRS, CDR2 YFSETQ, per germline. Here the CDR3 reads CASSLVRLHEQYF. CDR3 nucleotides: TGCGCCAGCAGCTTGGTCAGGCTGCACGAGCAGTACTTC.

This chain uses TRBV5-1 with TRBJ2-2; D is ambiguous. Trimming shortened V by 0 bases and J by 4 bases, and 10 bases separated the two germline ends. This CDR3 spans 15 amino acids. Germline V gives CDR1 SGHRS, CDR2 YFSETQ. CDR3 protein: CASSLEVQSTGELFF. In DNA, the CDR3 is TGCGCCAGCAGCTTGGAGGTGCAGAGCACCGGGGAGCTGTTTTTT.

V usage is TRBV19 and J usage is TRBJ1-1, with 9 bases identical to TRBD1. The CDR3 covers 14 residues. CDR1 and CDR2 (germline): LNHDA, SQIVND (reference sequence). V trimming: 5 bases; J trimming: 1 base; junction bases outside the gene matches: 2. The CDR3 DNA sequence: TGTGCCAGTAGTCAGGGACAGGGGAACACTGAAGCTTTCTTT. This translates into CASSQGQGNTEAFF. Full variable domain (rest looked up from reference TRBV19 and TRBJ1-1): DGGITQSPKYLFRKEGQNVTLSCEQNLNHDAMYWYRQDPGQGLRLIYYSQIVNDFQKGDIAEGYSVSREKKESFPLTVTSAQKNPTAFYLCASSQGQGNTEAFFGQGTRLTVV.

The CDR3 region is CASSPSGPNTGELFF. The CDR3 DNA sequence: TGTGCCAGCAGCCCTAGCGGGCCGAACACCGGGGAGCTGTTTTTT. The chain combines TRBV7-3 with TRBJ2-2; 8 bases align to TRBD2. The CDR3 has 15 amino acids. Losses at the gene ends were 5 bases for V and 0 bases for J; bases not matched to a gene: 2. The V gene's germline CDR1 is SGHTA and CDR2 FQGTGA.

The chain is built from TRBV27 and TRBJ1-6; no clear D gene. CDR3 length: 12 residues. CDR1 and CDR2 (germline): MNHEY, SMNVEV (reference sequence). V was trimmed by 3 bases and J by 6 bases, leaving 3 bases between them. The CDR3, as DNA: TGTGCCAGCAGTTTGAGTAATTCACCCCTCCACTTT. The encoded protein is CASSLSNSPLHF.

This chain joins TRBV5-5 and TRBJ1-1; 7 bases map to TRBD1. The CDR3 runs to 14 residues. Germline V gene data show CDR1 as SGHKS and CDR2 as YYEKEE (reference sequence). The trim removed 2 bases at V and 4 bases at J, leaving 5 bases unmatched. The chain's CDR3 is CASSFRDSRTEAFF. The CDR3 DNA reads TGTGCCAGCAGCTTCCGGGACAGTCGCACTGAAGCTTTCTTT.

V gene TRBV10-1 combines with J gene TRBJ2-3; 11 nucleotides match TRBD2. CDR1 WNHNN and CDR2 SYGVQD come from the germline V gene (reference sequence). This CDR3 has 18 amino acids. The trim removed 0 bases at V and 1 base at J, leaving 6 bases unmatched. The CDR3 DNA reads as TGCGCCAGCAGTGAGTCGAAGCTAGCGGGGGGCGGCACAGATACGCAGTATTTT. As protein: CASSESKLAGGGTDTQYF.

The rearrangement links TRBV19 to TRBJ2-2, with D tentatively TRBD1 (6 bases). The CDR3 sequence is 14 residues long. V was clipped by 8 bases and J by 4 bases, with 14 bases between them. CDR1 and CDR2 (germline): LNHDA, SQIVND (reference sequence). CDR3 amino acids: CASQGRSSTGELFF. For the CDR3, the DNA is TGTGCCAGTCAGGGGCGGTCGAGCACCGGGGAGCTGTTTTTT.

The chain is built from TRBV30 and TRBJ2-1; D is possibly TRBD1 or TRBD2 (6 bases each). The germline V gene has CDR1 GTSNPN and CDR2 SVGIG (reference sequence). The V end was cut by 0 bases, the J end by 7 bases, with 16 bases between. CDR3 size: 15 residues. CDR3 nucleotide sequence: TGTGCCTGGAGTGTAACGGCCAGGAGGGGGAATGAGCAGTTCTTC. This encodes CAWSVTARRGNEQFF.

V usage is TRBV28 and J usage is TRBJ2-2; possibly TRBD1 for D (7 bases). V gave up 5 bases and J gave up 5 bases, with 12 bases separating them. The CDR3 has 14 residues. Germline V CDR1 and CDR2: MDHEN, SYDVKM. The CDR3 DNA sequence: TGTGCCAGCAGTCTCTCAGGGGGGACCGGGGAGCTGTTTTTT. Translated, it gives CASSLSGGTGELFF.

The table lists this clone with a count of one. The J gene is TRBJ2-2, the V gene TRBV28, with 9 bases matching TRBD1. The CDR3 covers 15 residues. CDR1 and CDR2 (germline): MDHEN, SYDVKM. V lost 5 bases, J lost 6 bases, and 7 bases stayed unmatched. CDR3 DNA: TGTGCCAGCAGTCCTGGGACAGGGAGGGCCGGGGAGCTGTTTTTT. Its protein is CASSPGTGRAGELFF. Together with reference TRBV28 and TRBJ2-2, the CDR3 gives the full variable domain: DVKVTQSSRYLVKRTGEKVFLECVQDMDHENMFWYRQDPGLGLRLIYFSYDVKMKEKGDIPEGYSVSREKKERFSLILESASTNQTSMYLCASSPGTGRAGELFFGEGSRLTVL.

The chain carries TRBV28 and TRBJ2-5; D gene ambiguous. Germline CDR1 reads MDHEN; CDR2 reads SYDVKM. CDR3 length: 14 residues. V dropped 1 base and J dropped 3 bases, with 9 bases sitting between them. The CDR3 region has the DNA TGTGCCAGCAGTTTATCGTCCCCCAAAGAGACCCAGTACTTC. It is translated as CASSLSSPKETQYF. Full variable domain (outside the CDR3, taken from reference TRBV28 and TRBJ2-5): DVKVTQSSRYLVKRTGEKVFLECVQDMDHENMFWYRQDPGLGLRLIYFSYDVKMKEKGDIPEGYSVSREKKERFSLILESASTNQTSMYLCASSLSSPKETQYFGPGTRLLVL.

The chain links TRBV28 to TRBJ1-1; 10 bases are shared with TRBD1. CDR3 size: 14 residues. V lost 4 bases to trimming and J lost 8 bases; unmatched junction nucleotides: 7. Per germline, CDR1 MDHEN and CDR2 SYDVKM. The CDR3 loop is CASSSRDRGIEAFF. The CDR3 coding sequence is TGTGCCAGCAGTTCCCGGGACAGGGGAATAGAAGCTTTCTTT.

This rearrangement joins TRBV6-2 or TRBV6-3 to TRBJ1-4, with D possibly TRBD1 on 5 matching bases. Germline V CDR1 and CDR2: MNHEY, SVGEGT. This CDR3 region has 17 residues. With 6 bases removed from V and 0 bases from J, the gap between germline ends came to 17 bases. The DNA of the CDR3 is TGTGCCAGCAGCCGACCCGGACAACCGGCAACTAATGAAAAACTGTTTTTT. As protein: CASSRPGQPATNEKLFF.

The V call is TRBV9, the J call TRBJ1-4; D is ambiguous. Per germline, CDR1 SGDLS and CDR2 YYNGEE. The V end lost 4 bases, the J end lost 7 bases, and 17 bases lay between the germline ends. This CDR3 spans 15 amino acids. The DNA of the CDR3 is TGTGCCAGCAGCCCGGGCAACGCAGCTGTTGAAAAACTGTTTTTT. Translated: CASSPGNAAVEKLFF.

This clone has more than one count but fewer than ten. The chain is built from TRBV5-1 and TRBJ1-2; maybe TRBD1 (5 bases). CDR1 is SGHRS, CDR2 YFSETQ, per germline. The CDR3 consists of 13 residues. Trimming removed 0 bases at V and 6 bases at J, with 9 bases between. Here the CDR3 DNA reads TGCGCCAGCAGCTTGGTGGTAGGGGATGGCTACACCTTC. Translating it yields CASSLVVGDGYTF.